This T cell receptor (beta chain) was sequenced in a study of blood T cell repertoires in COVID-19. Study background: From the United States, Italy and Spain came samples of acute and convalescent COVID-19. PBMCs, B-cell-depleted T cells, or T cells were the source of the cDNA or gDNA that made up the material.

Enrollees, about 18 to 90 years old, lived in approximately 25 US areas. The study assigned cohorts using participant-reported clinical history. Method: immunoSEQ multiplex PCR; TCRdb's copy keeps in-frame clones and lacks some. Here the sample spans fewer than 300,000 clones, more than 80% being singletons. Germline assignment: CDR1 SGHAT and CDR2 FQDESV (reference sequence). This CDR3 region has 15 residues. V lost 3 bases and J lost 1; bases outside the gene matches: 5. The chain recombines TRBV11-1 with TRBJ2-7; 8 bases fit TRBD2. Input material: PBMCs or T cells enriched from blood (not recorded which). The sequence derives from a woman aged 25 to 39 who had recovered from COVID-19. The CDR3 protein is CASSFRTSSSYEQYF. The DNA for the CDR3 is TGTGCCAGCAGCTTTCGGACTAGCAGTTCCTACGAGCAGTACTTC.